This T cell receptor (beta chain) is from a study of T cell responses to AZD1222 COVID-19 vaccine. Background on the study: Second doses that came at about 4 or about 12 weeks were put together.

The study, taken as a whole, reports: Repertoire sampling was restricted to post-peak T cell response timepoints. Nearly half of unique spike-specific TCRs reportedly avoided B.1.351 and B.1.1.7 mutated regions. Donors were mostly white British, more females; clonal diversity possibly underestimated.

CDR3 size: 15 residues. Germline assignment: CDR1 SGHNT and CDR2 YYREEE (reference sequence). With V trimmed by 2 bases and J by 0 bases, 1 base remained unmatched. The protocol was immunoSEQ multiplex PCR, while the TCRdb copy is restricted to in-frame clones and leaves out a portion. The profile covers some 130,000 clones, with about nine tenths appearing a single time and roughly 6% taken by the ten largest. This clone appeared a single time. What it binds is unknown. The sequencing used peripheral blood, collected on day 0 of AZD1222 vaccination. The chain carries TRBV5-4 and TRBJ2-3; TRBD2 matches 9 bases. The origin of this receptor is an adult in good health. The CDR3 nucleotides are TGTGCCAGCAGCTTTAGCGGGGGTAGCACAGATACGCAGTATTTT. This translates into CASSFSGGSTDTQYF.